These 9 T cell receptor beta chains share one sample of origin, sequenced in a study of CD8 T cells in ankylosing spondylitis (dated by TCRdb to 2015 to 2018). What the research found in general, with its limitations: A TCR beta motif of several highly homologous amino acid variants appeared characteristic of blood from ankylosing spondylitis patients.

These receptors lack a known antigen. Library preparation was by 5' RACE. TCRdb records Illumina HiSeq 2500 as the sequencer. The public reads were run again by TCRdb, first through fastp at Q25 and then through MiXCR, and only productive beta chains were kept. Identical CDR3 protein sequences are pooled into one entry, listed with their most common genes and DNA. The sample table holds about 540,000 distinct CDR3 sequences, of which over 9.5% were seen once. Together, the top ten hold nearly 7% of the sample. Sequencing was done on a sample of blood, either unsorted or a sorted T cell fraction (not recorded which). The receptors were gathered from a male donor with ankylosing spondylitis.

J is TRBJ2-1 and V is TRBV28, with D unresolved. V dropped 6 bases and J dropped 3 bases, with 18 bases sitting between them. The CDR3 totals 16 residues. Germline V gives CDR1 MDHEN, CDR2 SYDVKM. CDR3 sequence: CASSRLGESFYNEQFF. DNA of the CDR3: TGTGCCAGCAGCCGCCTCGGAGAAAGTTTCTACAATGAGCAGTTCTTC. Full variable domain (outside the CDR3, taken from reference TRBV28 and TRBJ2-1): DVKVTQSSRYLVKRTGEKVFLECVQDMDHENMFWYRQDPGLGLRLIYFSYDVKMKEKGDIPEGYSVSREKKERFSLILESASTNQTSMYLCASSRLGESFYNEQFFGPGTRLTVL.

The table lists this clonotype with many counts. The V gene is TRBV12-3 or TRBV12-4, the J gene TRBJ2-7, with D unclear. This CDR3 is built from 14 residues. V shed 3 bases and J shed 4 bases, with 13 bases lying between them. The CDR3 DNA reads TGTGCCAGCAGTTTTACTGGCGCGAAGTACGAGCAGTACTTC. It specifies CASSFTGAKYEQYF.

The chain combines TRBV20-1 with TRBJ2-1; 12 bases align to TRBD2. Per the germline V gene, CDR1 is DFQATT and CDR2 is SNEGSKA (reference sequence). After removal of 5 bases from V and 7 bases from J, the junction contained 3 bases not matched to a gene. The CDR3 contains 13 residues. CDR3 residues: CSARLAGDNEQFF. DNA for the CDR3: TGCAGTGCTCGACTAGCGGGAGATAATGAGCAGTTCTTC.

The chain recombines TRBV4-2 with TRBJ1-4; maybe TRBD1 (5 bases). The CDR3 covers 15 residues. Germline values: CDR1 LGHNA, CDR2 YNFKEQ. Trimming took 4 bases from V and 0 from J, leaving 9 bases between them. The CDR3 sequence: CASSRRDATNEKLFF. As DNA, the CDR3 is TGTGCCAGCAGCCGCAGGGATGCAACTAATGAAAAACTGTTTTTT.

The chain recombines TRBV27 with TRBJ1-1; D ambiguous. Germline lookup yields CDR1 MNHEY and CDR2 SMNVEV (reference sequence). The V and J ends lost 5 bases and 9 bases respectively, with 19 bases between them. CDR3 length: 14 amino acids. CDR3 nucleotide sequence: TGTGCCAGCAGTACCCAGTCTCGAACCACCCAAGCTTTCTTT. Translation: CASSTQSRTTQAFF.

The V gene is TRBV20-1, the J gene TRBJ2-7, with D perhaps given as TRBD1 or TRBD2 (5 bases each). CDR1 is DFQATT, CDR2 SNEGSKA, per germline (reference sequence). The germline V and J ends were trimmed by 6 bases and 4 bases, with 19 bases remaining between them. This CDR3 region has 14 residues. The CDR3 nucleotides are TGCAGTGCCAACCATCCGGGACCCCGGTACGAGCAGTACTTC. It yields the protein CSANHPGPRYEQYF.

This clonotype showed up many times. This chain joins TRBV7-9 and TRBJ2-5, with TRBD2 matching 8 bases. CDR1 is SEHNR and CDR2 is FQNEAQ in the germline V gene (reference sequence). Losses at the gene ends were 4 bases for V and 4 bases for J; bases not matched to a gene: 2. This CDR3 has 13 amino acids. As DNA, the CDR3 is TGTGCCAGCAGCTGGCTAGCGGGAGAGACCCAGTACTTC. The encoded protein is CASSWLAGETQYF.

This clonotype was recorded a few times. The chain combines TRBV6-5 with TRBJ2-1; 7 bases are shared with TRBD2. Unmatched junction bases numbered 11, after V lost 0 bases and J lost 9 bases. The germline CDR1 and CDR2 sequences are MNHEY and SVGAGI. The CDR3 is 16 amino acids. The CDR3: CASSYSLAGLAGEQFF. CDR3 bases: TGTGCCAGCAGTTACTCGCTGGCGGGATTAGCGGGTGAGCAGTTCTTC.

V and J are TRBV12-3 or TRBV12-4 and TRBJ1-1; the D is unclear. The germline V and J ends were trimmed by 7 bases and 5 bases, with 14 bases remaining between them. This CDR3 spans 13 amino acids. The CDR3 sequence is CASNTNSGTEAFF. The CDR3 bases are TGTGCCAGCAATACGAACTCGGGGACTGAAGCTTTCTTT.